The rows below give T cell receptor beta chains drawn from one sample of a study of tissue T cells after allogeneic stem cell transplantation. TCRdb keeps only in-frame clones here, not all; method: immunoSEQ multiplex PCR. The table records 20,000 to 30,000 clones, about 90% of them present only once. The sample was blood, taken before transplantation. These receptors were collected from a male donor at least 60 years old who later had graft-versus-host disease after an allogeneic stem cell transplant. CDR3s include the opening cysteine and the closing phenylalanine or tryptophan. Each record gives: J gene, clone size, V gene, D gene, CDR3 protein, CDR3 DNA. D genes are given only for firm matches. Clone size, where shown, is once, few, many, or a class for clones that have expanded.

J gene: TRBJ2-7; clone size: .; V gene: TRBV29-1; D gene: .; CDR3 protein: CSVEGRGSGYEQYF; CDR3 DNA: TGCAGCGTTGAAGGACGGGGGAGCGGTTACGAGCAGTACTTC
J gene: TRBJ1-2; clone size: .; V gene: TRBV9; D gene: .; CDR3 protein: CASSPGIPTNYGYTF; CDR3 DNA: TGTGCCAGCAGCCCGGGCATTCCGACTAACTATGGCTACACCTTC
J gene: TRBJ2-7; clone size: .; V gene: TRBV30; D gene: TRBD1; CDR3 protein: CAWRGTGSISSYEQYF; CDR3 DNA: TGTGCCTGGAGGGGGACAGGAAGTATTTCTTCCTACGAGCAGTACTTC
J gene: TRBJ2-7; clone size: .; V gene: TRBV6-5; D gene: TRBD1; CDR3 protein: CASKGTGGKYEQYF; CDR3 DNA: TGTGCCAGCAAGGGGACAGGGGGCAAATACGAGCAGTACTTC
J gene: TRBJ2-3; clone size: few; V gene: TRBV11-2; D gene: .; CDR3 protein: CASSRLGPRHSTDTQYF; CDR3 DNA: TGTGCCAGCAGCCGCTTAGGCCCCCGGCACTCCACAGATACGCAGTATTTT
J gene: TRBJ2-1; clone size: .; V gene: TRBV11-3; D gene: .; CDR3 protein: CASSPDSYNEQFF; CDR3 DNA: TGTGCCAGCAGCCCGGACAGTTACAATGAGCAGTTCTTC
J gene: TRBJ2-4; clone size: .; V gene: TRBV3-1/TRBV3-2; D gene: TRBD2; CDR3 protein: CASSQGLAGVAKNIQYF; CDR3 DNA: TGTGCCAGCAGCCAAGGACTAGCGGGGGTAGCCAAAAACATTCAGTACTTC
J gene: TRBJ1-5; clone size: once; V gene: TRBV7-2; D gene: .; CDR3 protein: CASSLAYNQPQHF; CDR3 DNA: TGTGCCAGCAGCCTAGCCTACAATCAGCCCCAGCATTTT
J gene: TRBJ1-1; clone size: .; V gene: TRBV7-9; D gene: TRBD1; CDR3 protein: CASRWGQTNTEAFF; CDR3 DNA: TGTGCCAGCAGGTGGGGACAGACGAACACTGAAGCTTTCTTT
J gene: TRBJ1-5; clone size: .; V gene: TRBV21-1; D gene: .; CDR3 protein: CASSRERQRAHQPQHF; CDR3 DNA: TGTGCCAGCAGCCGCGAGAGGCAGCGGGCCCATCAGCCCCAGCATTTT
J gene: TRBJ2-3; clone size: few; V gene: TRBV4-2; D gene: .; CDR3 protein: CASSRLDRKGDTQYF; CDR3 DNA: TGTGCCAGCAGCCGATTAGACAGGAAGGGAGATACGCAGTATTTT
J gene: TRBJ2-2; clone size: .; V gene: TRBV7-2; D gene: TRBD2; CDR3 protein: CASSLRLADTGELFF; CDR3 DNA: TGTGCCAGCAGCTTACGACTAGCCGACACCGGGGAGCTGTTTTTT
J gene: TRBJ1-5; clone size: once; V gene: TRBV6-5; D gene: .; CDR3 protein: CASRGGQPQHF; CDR3 DNA: TGTGCCAGCAGGGGGGGGCAGCCCCAGCATTTT
J gene: TRBJ1-2; clone size: .; V gene: TRBV18; D gene: TRBD1; CDR3 protein: CASSPGTGTYGYTF; CDR3 DNA: TGTGCCAGCTCACCGGGGACAGGGACCTATGGCTACACCTTC
J gene: TRBJ1-1; clone size: .; V gene: TRBV5-1; D gene: .; CDR3 protein: CASSFGHPTEAFF; CDR3 DNA: TGCGCCAGCAGCTTCGGTCACCCCACTGAAGCTTTCTTT
J gene: TRBJ1-2; clone size: once; V gene: TRBV7-3; D gene: .; CDR3 protein: CASSPGGYNYGYTF; CDR3 DNA: TGTGCCAGCTCCCCGGGGGGGTATAACTATGGCTACACCTTC
J gene: TRBJ2-5; clone size: .; V gene: TRBV19; D gene: .; CDR3 protein: CASKTHGEETQYF; CDR3 DNA: TGTGCCAGTAAGACCCATGGGGAGGAGACCCAGTACTTC
J gene: TRBJ1-2; clone size: .; V gene: TRBV6-4; D gene: TRBD1; CDR3 protein: CASSDEDRTNYGYTF; CDR3 DNA: TGTGCCAGCAGTGACGAGGACAGGACGAACTATGGCTACACCTTC
J gene: TRBJ2-5; clone size: .; V gene: TRBV11-1; D gene: .; CDR3 protein: CASSLARLAAQETQYF; CDR3 DNA: TGTGCCAGCAGCTTAGCCCGTCTCGCAGCTCAAGAGACCCAGTACTTC
J gene: TRBJ1-1; clone size: .; V gene: TRBV30; D gene: .; CDR3 protein: CACGQQGPYEAFF; CDR3 DNA: TGTGCCTGTGGGCAACAGGGCCCCTATGAAGCTTTCTTT
J gene: TRBJ1-5; clone size: .; V gene: TRBV18; D gene: .; CDR3 protein: CASSPLGVDQPQHF; CDR3 DNA: TGTGCCAGCTCACCCCTGGGTGTGGATCAGCCCCAGCATTTT
J gene: TRBJ2-3; clone size: .; V gene: TRBV6-1; D gene: TRBD2; CDR3 protein: CASSESGGPTDTQYF; CDR3 DNA: TGTGCCAGCAGTGAGAGCGGGGGCCCCACAGATACGCAGTATTTT
J gene: TRBJ2-2; clone size: .; V gene: TRBV9; D gene: TRBD2; CDR3 protein: CASSPRLAGGGTGELFF; CDR3 DNA: TGTGCCAGCAGCCCCCGACTAGCGGGAGGGGGGACCGGGGAGCTGTTTTTT
J gene: TRBJ1-6; clone size: .; V gene: TRBV25-1; D gene: TRBD1; CDR3 protein: CASKSGTDYSPLHF; CDR3 DNA: TGTGCCAGCAAATCCGGGACAGATTATTCACCCCTCCACTTT
J gene: TRBJ2-7; clone size: .; V gene: TRBV12-5; D gene: .; CDR3 protein: CASAVGTLSLSYEQYF; CDR3 DNA: TGTGCTAGTGCTGTTGGTACGTTGTCCCTCTCCTACGAGCAGTACTTC
J gene: TRBJ2-5; clone size: .; V gene: TRBV20-1; D gene: TRBD2; CDR3 protein: CSLGGIETQYF; CDR3 DNA: TGCAGCCTCGGGGGGATAGAGACCCAGTACTTC
J gene: TRBJ2-7; clone size: .; V gene: TRBV5-1; D gene: TRBD1; CDR3 protein: CASSRDSYEQYF; CDR3 DNA: TGCGCCAGCAGCAGGGACAGCTACGAGCAGTACTTC
J gene: TRBJ2-7; clone size: .; V gene: TRBV18; D gene: .; CDR3 protein: CASSPPSSYEQYF; CDR3 DNA: TGTGCCAGCTCACCCCCTAGCTCCTACGAGCAGTACTTC
J gene: TRBJ1-2; clone size: .; V gene: TRBV23-1; D gene: TRBD1; CDR3 protein: CAHRGTAANYGYTF; CDR3 DNA: TGCGCCCATCGCGGGACAGCAGCTAACTATGGCTACACCTTC
J gene: TRBJ2-2; clone size: .; V gene: TRBV18; D gene: TRBD1; CDR3 protein: CASSPQGAGTGELFF; CDR3 DNA: TGTGCCAGCTCACCCCAGGGGGCTGGCACCGGGGAGCTGTTTTTT
J gene: TRBJ2-1; clone size: .; V gene: TRBV7-3; D gene: TRBD1; CDR3 protein: CASSADRGNNEQFF; CDR3 DNA: TGTGCCAGCAGCGCGGACAGGGGGAATAATGAGCAGTTCTTC
J gene: TRBJ2-5; clone size: .; V gene: TRBV9; D gene: .; CDR3 protein: CASSVGTTQETQYF; CDR3 DNA: TGTGCCAGCAGCGTAGGTACGACCCAAGAGACCCAGTACTTC
J gene: TRBJ2-3; clone size: .; V gene: TRBV5-1; D gene: TRBD2; CDR3 protein: CASSFSGHGTDTQYF; CDR3 DNA: TGCGCCAGCAGCTTTAGCGGGCACGGAACAGATACGCAGTATTTT
J gene: TRBJ1-1; clone size: .; V gene: TRBV5-4; D gene: .; CDR3 protein: CASSPNGRFWAFF; CDR3 DNA: TGTGCCAGCAGCCCCAACGGCCGATTTTGGGCTTTCTTT
J gene: TRBJ2-1; clone size: .; V gene: TRBV2; D gene: TRBD2; CDR3 protein: CASSGDYSHNEQFF; CDR3 DNA: TGTGCCAGCAGCGGGGACTACTCTCACAATGAGCAGTTCTTC
J gene: TRBJ2-2; clone size: .; V gene: TRBV19; D gene: .; CDR3 protein: CASTPRETGELFF; CDR3 DNA: TGTGCCAGTACCCCGAGAGAGACCGGGGAGCTGTTTTTT